What follows are 16 T cell receptor beta chains derived from one specimen sequenced in a study of blood T cell repertoires in COVID-19. Sequencing was performed with immunoSEQ multiplex PCR; in TCRdb, only in-frame clones are kept and a portion is missing. The table records 55,000 to 65,000 clones, under 85% of them present only once. The sequencing input was peripheral blood. Receptors originate from a man in his fifties or sixties with acute or convalescent COVID-19.

The sample holds one count of this clone. This chain joins TRBV6-5 and TRBJ2-3; D gene uncertain. Germline V gene sequence: CDR1 MNHEY, CDR2 SVGAGI. CDR3 size: 13 residues. V lost 2 bases to trimming and J lost 6 bases, with 9 bases between them. CDR3: CASSYGPSDTQYF. In DNA, the CDR3 is TGTGCCAGCAGTTACGGGCCCTCGGATACGCAGTATTTT.

The V call is TRBV19, the J call TRBJ2-1, with a tentative D call TRBD1 (5 bases). CDR3 length equals 16 residues. Germline values: CDR1 LNHDA, CDR2 SQIVND (reference sequence). V was pared by 5 bases and J by 5 bases, with 19 bases between. CDR3 sequence reads: CASSVGSQGRNNEQFF. The CDR3 DNA reads as TGTGCCAGTAGTGTAGGGTCGCAGGGCAGGAACAATGAGCAGTTCTTC.

The V and J genes are TRBV30 and TRBJ1-2; possibly TRBD1 for D (5 bases). The V end lost 4 bases, the J end lost 7 bases, and 19 bases lay between the germline ends. Germline-derived CDR1 and CDR2 are GTSNPN and SVGIG (reference sequence). This CDR3 contains 14 residues. CDR3 nucleotide sequence: TGTGCCTGGATCGGAGTAGGCAGGGAGGGTGGCTACACCTTC. Translation: CAWIGVGREGGYTF.

V is TRBV24-1 and J is TRBJ2-5; TRBD2 matches 7 bases. Germline CDR1 is KGHDR and CDR2 is SFDVKD. This CDR3 spans 17 amino acids. Trimming removed 0 bases from V and 2 bases from J; junction bases left unmatched: 8. The CDR3 sequence is CATSDLSGGGLQETQYF. In DNA, the CDR3 is TGTGCCACCAGTGATTTGTCGGGCGGGGGTCTACAAGAGACCCAGTACTTC.

In this sample, this clone turned up a few times. The gene calls are TRBV30 and TRBJ1-1, with 10 positions matching TRBD1. CDR1 and CDR2 from the germline V gene are GTSNPN and SVGIG (reference sequence). J lost 3 bases, V lost 3 bases, and 7 bases had no gene match. The length of the CDR3 is 15 residues. CDR3 nucleotides: TGTGCCTGGAGCGCTCTCGGACAGGGGGACACTGAAGCTTTCTTT. As protein: CAWSALGQGDTEAFF.

V and J are TRBV9 and TRBJ2-1, with 7 bases identical to TRBD1. V gave up 0 bases and J gave up 2 bases; unmatched junction bases: 2. The CDR3 contains 15 residues. The germline CDR1 and CDR2 sequences are SGDLS and YYNGEE. The CDR3 here is CASSVAGQTYNEQFF. The CDR3 DNA reads as TGTGCCAGCAGCGTAGCGGGACAGACCTACAATGAGCAGTTCTTC.

The rearrangement links TRBV11-1 to TRBJ1-6; maybe TRBD1 (6 bases). The V end was cut by 6 bases, the J end by 9 bases, with 15 bases between. This CDR3 is 14 amino acids long. The germline gives CDR1 SGHAT, CDR2 FQDESV (reference sequence). CDR3 in amino acids: CASSSRDITSPLHF. The DNA for the CDR3 is TGTGCCAGCAGTTCCCGGGACATCACTTCACCCCTCCACTTT.

The chain uses TRBV2 and TRBJ1-2; 10 bases map to TRBD1. The V and J ends lost 0 bases and 5 bases, in that order; junction bases with no gene match: 9. The CDR3 has 17 residues. Germline V lookup: CDR1 SNHLY, CDR2 FYNNEI. For the CDR3, the DNA is TGTGCCAGCAGTGAAGCCCAGACAGGGGGCGGGGGGTATGGCTACACCTTC. It is translated as CASSEAQTGGGGYGYTF.

V and J are TRBV12-3 or TRBV12-4 and TRBJ1-1; D is perhaps TRBD1 (6 bases). The CDR3 is 12 residues long. The ends were cut back, 4 bases at V and 12 bases at J, with 15 bases in the middle. CDR3 in DNA: TGTGCCAGCAGTTATGGACAGTCGGGATCTTTCTTT. This gives the protein CASSYGQSGSFF.

V and J are TRBV28 and TRBJ1-3; D not certain. This CDR3 comprises 15 residues. Germline V lookup: CDR1 MDHEN, CDR2 SYDVKM. The V end was cut by 5 bases, the J end by 8 bases, with 19 bases between. CDR3 sequence (DNA): TGTGCCAGCAGTACCCCCGGCCGAGTCGGAGACACCATATATTTT. It is translated as CASSTPGRVGDTIYF.

The chain combines TRBV4-1 with TRBJ2-3; TRBD1 agrees at 8 bases. CDR3 length equals 14 residues. Germline trimming cut 2 bases from V and 4 bases from J; bases unmatched to any gene: 2. CDR1 is MGHRA, CDR2 YSYEKL, per germline. The CDR3 DNA is TGCGCCAGCAGCCAACCGGACAGGGCAGATACGCAGTATTTT. It translates to CASSQPDRADTQYF.

The chain uses TRBV5-1 and TRBJ2-1, with D maybe TRBD2 (5 bases). From germline, CDR1 is SGHRS and CDR2 YFSETQ. V was shortened by 0 bases and J by 7 bases, with 11 bases between the two germline ends. CDR3 length equals 14 residues. Here the CDR3 reads CASSLVAPGNEQFF. The CDR3 DNA follows: TGCGCCAGCAGCTTGGTCGCCCCGGGGAATGAGCAGTTCTTC.

In this sample, this clone turned up a few times. The rearrangement links TRBV5-5 to TRBJ2-3, with 7 bases aligning to TRBD2. Trimming at V came to 4 bases and at J to 2 bases, leaving 10 bases not matched to a gene. CDR1 is SGHKS and CDR2 is YYEKEE in the germline V gene (reference sequence). There are 16 residues in the CDR3. In DNA form, the CDR3 reads TGTGCCAGCAGCGACCCAGGGAGGGTCGCCACAGATACGCAGTATTTT. This gives the protein CASSDPGRVATDTQYF.

This clone has just a few counts. The chain has TRBV28 and TRBJ1-1; D possibly corresponds to TRBD1 (6 bases). CDR3 length: 12 residues. Looked up from germline, CDR1 is MDHEN and CDR2 is SYDVKM. V lost 8 bases and J 9 bases, leaving 16 bases between the germline ends. CDR3 protein: CASFYRAGKAFF. Written as DNA, the CDR3 is TGTGCCAGCTTTTACAGGGCCGGAAAAGCTTTCTTT.

This chain joins TRBV11-2 and TRBJ2-7; D is possibly TRBD2 (6 bases). CDR1 and CDR2 (germline): SGHAT, FQNNGV. Trimming removed 0 bases from V and 4 bases from J, with 13 bases in between. The CDR3 totals 15 residues. This CDR3 is CASSLETGDLYEQYF. The DNA for the CDR3 is TGTGCCAGCAGCTTAGAAACGGGGGACTTATACGAGCAGTACTTC.

In its sample, this clone was seen a few times. CDR3: CASSGEDTGELFF. The CDR3 bases are TGTGCCAGCAGCGGGGAGGACACCGGGGAGCTGTTTTTT. V gene TRBV7-7 combines with J gene TRBJ2-2, with D possibly TRBD2 on 6 matching bases. This CDR3 spans 13 amino acids. Germline values: CDR1 SSHAT, CDR2 FNYEAQ (reference sequence). V was cut by 5 bases and J by 3 bases, with 7 bases left in between.